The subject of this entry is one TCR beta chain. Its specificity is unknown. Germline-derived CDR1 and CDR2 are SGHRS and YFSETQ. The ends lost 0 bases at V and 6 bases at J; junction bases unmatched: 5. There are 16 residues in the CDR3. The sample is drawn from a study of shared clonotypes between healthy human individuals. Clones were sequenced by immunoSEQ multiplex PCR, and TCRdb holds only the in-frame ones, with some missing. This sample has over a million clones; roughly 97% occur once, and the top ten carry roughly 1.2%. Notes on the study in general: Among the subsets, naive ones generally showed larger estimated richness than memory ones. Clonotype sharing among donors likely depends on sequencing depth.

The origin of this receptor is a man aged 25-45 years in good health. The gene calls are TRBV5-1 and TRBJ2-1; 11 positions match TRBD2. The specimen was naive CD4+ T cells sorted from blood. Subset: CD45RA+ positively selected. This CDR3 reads CASSLEALAGANEQFF. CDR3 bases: TGCGCCAGCAGCTTGGAAGCACTAGCGGGAGCCAATGAGCAGTTCTTC.